The rows below give T cell receptor beta chains drawn from one sample of a study of regulatory T cells in long-lasting Graves disease. One entry per CDR3 protein results from TCRdb running MiXCR on the multiplex PCR reads. The sample carries about 240,000 distinct CDR3 sequences, 20% to 25% recorded once. The sequencing used peripheral blood mononuclear cells (PBMCs), collected at new diagnosis, from a patient treated with antithyroid drugs. These TCRs come from a female donor with Graves disease. Both conserved end residues are trimmed from each CDR3. Fields, in order: V gene, CDR3 protein.

v_gene: TRBV6-2/TRBV6-3; CDR3aa: ASSYFGVSQPQH
v_gene: TRBV20-1; CDR3aa: SAPKQATNEKLF
v_gene: TRBV3-1; CDR3aa: ASSTPSGRNNEQF
v_gene: TRBV7-2; CDR3aa: ASTLMASGGYEQY
v_gene: TRBV2; CDR3aa: ASGDVHSYEQY
v_gene: TRBV6-1; CDR3aa: ASSREGAGANVLT
v_gene: TRBV7-8; CDR3aa: ASSLTIYEQY
v_gene: TRBV5-1; CDR3aa: ASRGGTTNTGELF
v_gene: TRBV6-2/TRBV6-3; CDR3aa: ASSYGASGANVLT
v_gene: TRBV6-4; CDR3aa: ASSTQGGQPQH
v_gene: TRBV12-3/TRBV12-4; CDR3aa: ASSILGPDEQF
v_gene: TRBV19; CDR3aa: ASKDRTSRNTEAF
v_gene: TRBV27; CDR3aa: ASSLKPGGYYEQY
v_gene: TRBV2; CDR3aa: ASNRFETYEQY
v_gene: TRBV28; CDR3aa: ASSLGRPDGQY
v_gene: TRBV9; CDR3aa: ASSAAGTAAGELF
v_gene: TRBV7-2; CDR3aa: ASSLMTGGGTEAF
v_gene: TRBV7-2; CDR3aa: ASRRRTGQGGYGYT
v_gene: TRBV6-2/TRBV6-3; CDR3aa: ASRLFGTGTGEQY
v_gene: TRBV18; CDR3aa: ASSHRDSNSYEQY
v_gene: TRBV20-1; CDR3aa: SANPGTSGSYEQY
v_gene: TRBV19; CDR3aa: ASSIETGRIPYEQY
v_gene: TRBV2; CDR3aa: ASSVLQETQY
v_gene: TRBV4-2; CDR3aa: ASSQVIPDTEAF
v_gene: TRBV6-1; CDR3aa: ASSTNRRSNEKLF
v_gene: TRBV18; CDR3aa: ASSPRYKEGAQETQY
v_gene: TRBV6-1; CDR3aa: ASSEAMAILGYEQY
v_gene: TRBV19; CDR3aa: ASRGRFGQGYT
v_gene: TRBV20-1; CDR3aa: SARDYLAGESAY
v_gene: TRBV10-1; CDR3aa: ASSDEGDPSNYGYT
v_gene: TRBV7-2; CDR3aa: ASSPWSSGIGEQY
v_gene: TRBV10-3; CDR3aa: AIATHPQETQY
v_gene: TRBV12-5; CDR3aa: ASAAGQGSHNQPQH
v_gene: TRBV6-2/TRBV6-3; CDR3aa: ASTSPDSYNEQF
v_gene: TRBV4-2; CDR3aa: ASSQAGEGMNQPQH
v_gene: TRBV20-1; CDR3aa: RPQGDADTQY
v_gene: TRBV7-9; CDR3aa: ASSLSRTSGSGGTDTQY
v_gene: TRBV30; CDR3aa: ATGTGSNQPQH
v_gene: TRBV5-1; CDR3aa: ASSLPKTGTDEKLF
v_gene: TRBV20-1; CDR3aa: SARTSGDPSYNEQF
v_gene: TRBV3-2; CDR3aa: ASSQEPTDTRETQY
v_gene: TRBV5-1; CDR3aa: ASSLGGGADTEAF
v_gene: TRBV7-2; CDR3aa: ASSLSLAGANTDTQY
v_gene: TRBV28; CDR3aa: ASSLAGELF
v_gene: TRBV3-1; CDR3aa: ASSQRGEQF
v_gene: TRBV18; CDR3aa: ASKTDNYGYT
v_gene: TRBV24-1; CDR3aa: ATSDLLAGGPVADTQY
v_gene: TRBV7-2; CDR3aa: ASSSSRGTSGGYT
v_gene: TRBV28; CDR3aa: ASSSQSGGFKDTQY
v_gene: TRBV24-1; CDR3aa: ATSDPNRRDRYEQY
v_gene: TRBV7-2; CDR3aa: ASSFQEGAF
v_gene: TRBV6-2/TRBV6-3; CDR3aa: ASSSSSGRIGTGELF